This T cell receptor beta chain is drawn from a study of blood T cell repertoires in COVID-19. For the study at large: Sources were T cells, B-cell-depleted T cells, or PBMCs; the material itself was cDNA or gDNA.

The age range of participants was 18 to 89 years, with residence in fewer than 25 US areas. Cohorts were determined from participant-reported clinical history. How the authors handled the data: Nucleated cell counts were estimated from reference gene primer amplification. Sequencing was performed with immunoSEQ multiplex PCR; in TCRdb, only in-frame clones are kept and a portion is missing. The DNA was the basis for D and trimming; V, J and clone size are from that table. Among roughly 240,000 clones, roughly 86% were seen once, and the ten largest hold approximately 2.4%. V gave up 0 bases and J gave up 6 bases, with 7 bases separating them. The CDR3 length is 12 residues. CDR1 and CDR2 from the germline V gene are SGHDT and YYEEEE.

The chain recombines TRBV5-6 with TRBJ2-7, with D maybe TRBD2 (5 bases). Sequenced material: PBMCs or T cells enriched from blood (not recorded which). The source is a woman under 40 with acute COVID-19. CDR3 DNA sequence: TGTGCCAGCAGCTTGGCCGGAGGCGAGCAGTACTTC. Translating gives CASSLAGGEQYF.